This is a list of T cell receptor beta chains from one sample in a study of blood T cell repertoires in COVID-19. Profiling relied on immunoSEQ multiplex PCR, and the TCRdb table lists in-frame clones only, not all of them. The sample yields some 130,000 clones, over 60% seen once. The sequencing input was peripheral blood. These receptor sequences come from a woman aged 80 or over with acute or convalescent COVID-19. The CDR3 runs from the conserved cysteine through the conserved F or W. The D gene is left open where the match is weak. Rows may omit the clone size; those that give it use once, few, many or a size class.

j_call cdr3_length clone_size d_call v_call cdr3_aa cdr3_nt
TRBJ1-1 14 . . TRBV7-2 CASSLAGGNTEAFF TGTGCCAGCAGCTTGGCGGGGGGGAACACTGAAGCTTTCTTT
TRBJ2-1 16 few TRBD2 TRBV7-6 CASSFTGLKGHNEQFF TGTGCCAGCAGCTTTACGGGACTAAAGGGCCACAATGAGCAGTTCTTC
TRBJ1-1 13 . TRBD1 TRBV19 CASSRTGNTEAFF TGTGCCAGTAGTCGGACAGGGAACACTGAAGCTTTCTTT
TRBJ1-2 14 . TRBD1 TRBV30 CAWSDSGQGYGYTF TGTGCCTGGAGTGACTCGGGACAGGGGTATGGCTACACCTTC
TRBJ2-2 16 . TRBD1 TRBV11-1 CASSPFRGGGHGELFF TGTGCCAGCAGCCCATTTCGAGGGGGCGGTCACGGGGAGCTGTTTTTT
TRBJ1-5 15 . . TRBV2 CASSDLGVSNQPQHF TGTGCCAGCAGTGACCTCGGAGTTAGCAATCAGCCCCAGCATTTT
TRBJ1-2 14 . . TRBV7-8 CASSLDREGYGYTF TGTGCCAGCAGCTTAGACCGGGAGGGCTATGGCTACACCTTC
TRBJ2-1 14 . TRBD1 TRBV27 CASSVGTVYNEQFF TGTGCCAGCAGTGTGGGGACAGTCTACAATGAGCAGTTCTTC
TRBJ1-5 14 . . TRBV6-5 CASSPRSGDQPQHF TGTGCCAGCAGCCCCCGGTCAGGTGATCAGCCCCAGCATTTT
TRBJ1-2 15 . . TRBV19 CASSRGAGGNYGYTF TGTGCCAGTAGTAGAGGAGCCGGGGGTAACTATGGCTACACCTTC
TRBJ2-2 13 many . TRBV6-2/TRBV6-3 CASSTGFAGELFF TGTGCCAGCAGTACAGGGTTCGCCGGGGAGCTGTTTTTT
TRBJ1-1 13 . . TRBV5-6 CASSKTGARTAFF TGTGCCAGCAGCAAAACAGGAGCGAGGACGGCTTTCTTT
TRBJ1-1 14 . . TRBV2 CASSERGMNTEAFF TGTGCCAGCAGTGAAAGGGGCATGAACACTGAAGCTTTCTTT
TRBJ1-1 14 . . TRBV21-1 CASSKRTPGPEAFF TGTGCCAGCAGCAAAAGGACACCTGGTCCTGAAGCTTTCTTT
TRBJ1-5 15 few TRBD1 TRBV19 CASKEQGPRNQPQHF TGTGCCAGTAAGGAACAGGGGCCGCGCAATCAGCCCCAGCATTTT
TRBJ2-5 14 . TRBD2 TRBV4-1 CASSQDLAGETQYF TGCGCCAGCAGCCAAGATCTAGCGGGAGAGACCCAGTACTTC
TRBJ2-5 16 . TRBD1 TRBV7-2 CASSPLGQGAVETQYF TGTGCCAGCAGCCCTCTGGGACAGGGGGCCGTGGAGACCCAGTACTTC
TRBJ2-1 14 few . TRBV11-2 CASSSIQGYNEQFF TGTGCCAGCAGCTCTATCCAGGGGTACAATGAGCAGTTCTTC
TRBJ2-2 17 few TRBD2 TRBV14 CASSQDASGVYTGELFF TGTGCCAGCAGCCAAGACGCGAGCGGGGTCTACACCGGGGAGCTGTTTTTT
TRBJ2-1 15 . . TRBV7-3 CASSPNPSSYNEQFF TGTGCCAGCAGCCCGAACCCGAGCTCCTACAATGAGCAGTTCTTC
TRBJ1-2 14 . . TRBV10-3 CAISEGQGIYGYTF TGTGCCATCAGCGAGGGGCAGGGAATCTATGGCTACACCTTC
TRBJ1-5 15 . . TRBV9 CASSVGPGSNQPQHF TGTGCCAGCAGCGTAGGCCCAGGTAGCAATCAGCCCCAGCATTTT
TRBJ1-1 15 . . TRBV7-2 CASRNNWGGSTEAFF TGTGCCAGCAGGAACAATTGGGGGGGGAGCACTGAAGCTTTCTTT
TRBJ2-7 14 . TRBD2 TRBV2 CASIAGTSGDEQYF TGTGCCAGCATTGCCGGGACTAGCGGAGACGAGCAGTACTTC
TRBJ1-1 15 . TRBD1 TRBV2 CASSEDRGVGPEAFF TGTGCCAGCAGTGAAGACAGGGGAGTGGGCCCTGAAGCTTTCTTT
TRBJ1-5 15 . . TRBV6-1 CASSEEGWGNQPQHF TGTGCCAGCAGTGAGGAGGGGTGGGGGAATCAGCCCCAGCATTTT
TRBJ1-1 15 . . TRBV5-1 CASSLQGGSIVEAFF TGCGCCAGCAGCTTACAGGGAGGGTCGATCGTGGAAGCTTTCTTT
TRBJ1-2 13 . TRBD1 TRBV7-9 CASRQGENYGYTF TGTGCCAGTCGACAGGGGGAGAACTATGGCTACACCTTC
TRBJ2-1 14 . TRBD2 TRBV20-1 CSASKASGRSEQFF TGCAGTGCTAGTAAGGCTAGCGGGAGATCGGAGCAGTTCTTC
TRBJ2-4 17 . . TRBV4-1 CASSQEIRTAGRNIQYF TGCGCCAGCAGCCAAGAAATCCGGACAGCAGGTCGGAACATTCAGTACTTC
TRBJ2-7 13 . . TRBV6-5 CASTRGQTYEQYF TGTGCCAGCACCAGGGGACAAACCTACGAGCAGTACTTC
TRBJ1-5 14 . TRBD1 TRBV19 CASKVEGANQPQHF TGTGCCAGTAAGGTGGAGGGGGCGAATCAGCCCCAGCATTTT
TRBJ2-1 11 . . TRBV30 CARANENEQFF TGTGCCCGAGCAAATGAAAATGAGCAGTTCTTC
TRBJ1-6 14 . TRBD1 TRBV7-9 CASSRTGGDSPLHF TGTGCCAGCAGCAGAACAGGGGGCGATTCACCCCTCCACTTT
TRBJ1-1 18 . TRBD1 TRBV7-9 CASSEPRQGAKGNTEAFF TGTGCCAGCAGCGAACCCCGACAGGGGGCGAAGGGGAACACTGAAGCTTTCTTT
TRBJ2-7 15 . TRBD1 TRBV6-5 CASSMTGGEQDKGYF TGTGCCAGCAGTATGACAGGGGGCGAGCAGGACAAGGGGTACTTC
TRBJ2-3 14 . TRBD2 TRBV9 CASSVGSGSYTQYF TGTGCCAGCAGCGTAGGTAGCGGGAGCTATACGCAGTATTTT